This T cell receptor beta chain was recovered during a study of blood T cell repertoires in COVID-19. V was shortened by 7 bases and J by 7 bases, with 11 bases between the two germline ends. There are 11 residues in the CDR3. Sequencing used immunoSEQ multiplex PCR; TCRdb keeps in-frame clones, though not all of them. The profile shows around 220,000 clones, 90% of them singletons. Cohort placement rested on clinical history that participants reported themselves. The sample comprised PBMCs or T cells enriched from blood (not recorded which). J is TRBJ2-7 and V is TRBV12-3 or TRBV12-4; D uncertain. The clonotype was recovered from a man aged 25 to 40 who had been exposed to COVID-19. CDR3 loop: CASTSSREQYF. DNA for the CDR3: TGTGCCAGCACCAGTTCGAGGGAGCAGTACTTC.